The 10 T cell receptor beta chains below come from one sample, sequenced in a study of blood T cell repertoires in COVID-19. TCRdb keeps only in-frame clones here, not all; method: immunoSEQ multiplex PCR. Of some 390,000 clones in the sample, approximately 89% are singletons; the top ten hold about 2.3%. The sample taken for sequencing was peripheral blood. Receptors originate from a woman in her sixties with COVID-19, enrolled during active disease.

The chain links TRBV10-1 to TRBJ2-2, with D perhaps TRBD1 (6 bases). The CDR3 runs to 13 residues. The ends were cut back, 5 bases at V and 6 bases at J, with 10 bases in the middle. Germline assignment: CDR1 WNHNN and CDR2 SYGVQD (reference sequence). CDR3 region: CASSSRGSGELFF. CDR3 coding DNA: TGCGCCAGCAGTAGCAGGGGATCCGGGGAGCTGTTTTTT.

The V call is TRBV27, the J call TRBJ1-6; possible D gene TRBD1, 5 bases. CDR1 is MNHEY and CDR2 is SMNVEV in the germline V gene (reference sequence). V was shortened by 8 bases and J by 13 bases, with 15 bases between the two germline ends. This CDR3 has 12 residues. The chain's CDR3 is CASRGGTSPLHF. The CDR3 nucleotides read TGTGCCAGCCGGGGGGGGACCTCCCCCCTCCACTTT.

J is TRBJ1-2 and V is TRBV28, with 8 nucleotides matching TRBD1. The CDR3 length is 14 residues. CDR1 and CDR2 from the germline V gene are MDHEN and SYDVKM. V was clipped by 8 bases and J by 6 bases; unmatched bases: 11. CDR3: CASGSSDRANGYTF. The CDR3 coding sequence is TGTGCCAGCGGATCTTCGGACAGGGCGAATGGCTACACCTTC.

V gene TRBV27 combines with J gene TRBJ2-1; 9 nucleotides match TRBD2. The junction had 15 bases not matched to a gene; V was cut back by 9 bases and J by 15 bases. This CDR3 has 13 residues. Germline assignment: CDR1 MNHEY and CDR2 SMNVEV (reference sequence). CDR3 protein: CASSLFSGGERFF. DNA for the CDR3: TGTGCCAGTTCCCTTTTTAGCGGGGGAGAGAGGTTCTTC.

The gene calls are TRBV18 and TRBJ1-3; D possibly corresponds to TRBD1 (6 bases). The CDR3 runs 15 residues. The germline CDR1 and CDR2 sequences are KGHSH and LQKENI. Trimming left V 3 bases short and J 0 bases short, with 9 bases between. The CDR3 reads CASSPQDSSGNTIYF. DNA of the CDR3: TGTGCCAGCTCACCTCAGGACAGCTCTGGAAACACCATATATTTT.

Note on this clone: Sequence at one end of the junction differs from germline and may be a read error. The chain employs TRBV4-2 and TRBJ1-6, with TRBD1 identical over 10 bases. The CDR3 is made up of 15 amino acids. Germline V lookup: CDR1 LGHNA, CDR2 YNFKEQ. CDR3 sequence (DNA): TGTGCCAGCAACCAAGTCTGGGACAGGGGTTCACCCCTCCACTTT. Protein: CASNQVWDRGSPLHF.

This chain links TRBV3-1 (or the pseudogene TRBV3-2) with TRBJ2-7, with D maybe TRBD2 (5 bases). Germline V gives CDR1 LGHDT, CDR2 YNNKEL (reference sequence). Trimming took off 4 bases at V and 4 bases at J, with 11 bases between the two ends. The CDR3 consists of 13 residues. The CDR3 is CASSLWGDYEQYF. The CDR3 DNA sequence: TGTGCCAGCAGCCTGTGGGGAGATTACGAGCAGTACTTC.

The CDR3 nucleotides read TGTGCCAGCTGGAAGACTGCTGAAGCTTTCTTT. Translation: CASWKTAEAFF. The V gene is TRBV6-5, the J gene TRBJ1-1, with D unclear. Deletions cut 8 bases from V and 6 bases from J, with 10 bases between. CDR3 size: 11 residues. The germline V gene has CDR1 MNHEY and CDR2 SVGAGI.

The V gene is TRBV5-1, the J gene TRBJ1-1; TRBD1 agrees at 9 bases. CDR1 is SGHRS, CDR2 YFSETQ, per germline. Trimming took 5 bases from V and 1 from J; bases not matched to a gene: 6. The CDR3 totals 15 residues. CDR3 in DNA: TGCGCCAGCAGTTTACCGACAGGGGGGAACACTGAAGCTTTCTTT. Amino acids: CASSLPTGGNTEAFF.

V gene TRBV6-5 combines with J gene TRBJ1-1; 7 nucleotides match TRBD1. The CDR3 runs to 12 residues. Trimming at V came to 7 bases and at J to 4 bases, leaving 3 bases not matched to a gene. CDR1 is MNHEY and CDR2 is SVGAGI in the germline V gene. Written as DNA, the CDR3 is TGTGCCAGCAAACAGGGGTTCACTGAAGCTTTCTTT. As protein: CASKQGFTEAFF.